The 23 T cell receptor beta chains in this list originate from one sample, sequenced in a study of neoadjuvant anti-PD-1 for oral cavity cancer. This table comes from immunoSEQ multiplex PCR, and its TCRdb copy is limited to in-frame clones, with some not included. The data contain about 12,000 clones, 71% of them singletons. The time point is: after neoadjuvant nivolumab, at surgical resection. Sequencing used PBMCs, obtained after nivolumab (anti-PD-1) treatment. Receptors originate from a person aged 35-79 years with oral cavity squamous cell carcinoma.

The chain recombines TRBV10-3 with TRBJ1-1, with 9 bases identical to TRBD1. Germline CDR1 is ENHRY and CDR2 is SYGVKD. CDR3 length: 14 amino acids. Germline trimming cut 6 bases from V and 1 base from J; bases unmatched to any gene: 3. The CDR3 coding sequence is TGTGCCATCAGAGTGACAGGGGGGAACACTGAAGCTTTCTTT. Protein sequence: CAIRVTGGNTEAFF.

This clone was seen a few times. The CDR3 is CASSYAPGGQRQPQHF. The CDR3 region has the DNA TGTGCCAGCAGTTACGCACCAGGGGGCCAGAGACAGCCCCAGCATTTT. The chain recombines TRBV6-6 with TRBJ1-5; 8 bases align to TRBD1. Germline CDR1 reads MNHNY; CDR2 reads SVGAGI (reference sequence). This CDR3 has 16 amino acids. V dropped 2 bases and J dropped 7; count of bases not matched to a gene: 10.

This chain links TRBV7-9 with TRBJ1-1; tentative D call: TRBD1 (6 bases). Germline V gene data show CDR1 as SEHNR and CDR2 as FQNEAQ (reference sequence). V gave up 5 bases and J gave up 2 bases, with 15 bases separating them. The CDR3 sequence is 15 residues long. The CDR3 region is CASSNRGGDNTEAFF. The CDR3 nucleotides read TGTGCCAGCAGCAATCGAGGGGGGGACAACACTGAAGCTTTCTTT.

The gene calls are TRBV2 and TRBJ2-7; TRBD2 is a possible D gene (7 bases). CDR3 length: 13 residues. Germline-derived CDR1 and CDR2 are SNHLY and FYNNEI. Trimming took off 7 bases at V and 7 bases at J, with 17 bases between the two ends. Written as DNA, the CDR3 is TGTGCCAGCAACCAGGGGAGGGTTGGGGAGCAGTACTTC. It encodes CASNQGRVGEQYF.

The V gene is TRBV7-3, the J gene TRBJ1-2, with D possibly being TRBD1 (5 bases). The CDR3 is 15 residues long. V was trimmed by 2 bases and J by 3 bases, leaving 13 bases between them. CDR1 is SGHTA and CDR2 is FQGTGA in the germline V gene. CDR3 amino acids: CASSLAAGLDYGYTF. The CDR3 coding sequence is TGTGCCAGCAGCTTAGCTGCAGGGTTGGACTATGGCTACACCTTC.

A few counts support this clone. This rearrangement joins TRBV7-3 to TRBJ2-7; 7 bases line up with TRBD1. Germline lookup yields CDR1 SGHTA and CDR2 FQGTGA. J lost 7 bases, V lost 6 bases, and 9 bases had no gene match. This CDR3 is built from 13 residues. CDR3 amino acids: CASSPDRVGEQYF. The CDR3 region has the DNA TGTGCCAGCAGTCCTGACAGGGTGGGGGAGCAGTACTTC.

The CDR3 DNA follows: TGCAGTGCTAGGGGGGTTTATGAGCAGTTCTTC. Protein: CSARGVYEQFF. The rearrangement joins TRBV20-1 to TRBJ2-1; either TRBD1 or TRBD2 may supply D (5 bases each). The V end lost 3 bases, the J end lost 8 bases, and 8 bases lay between the germline ends. From germline, CDR1 is DFQATT and CDR2 SNEGSKA (reference sequence). The CDR3 is made up of 11 amino acids.

The chain has TRBV7-8 and TRBJ1-2, with D possibly TRBD1 on 5 matching bases. Per the germline V gene, CDR1 is SGHVS and CDR2 is FQNEAQ. This CDR3 is built from 17 residues. V lost 5 bases and J 4 bases, leaving 23 bases between the germline ends. The CDR3 loop reads CASSPRTSRHGGYGYTF. For the CDR3, the DNA is TGTGCCAGCAGCCCCCGGACATCCCGTCATGGGGGCTATGGCTACACCTTC.

The genes are TRBV5-4 and TRBJ2-3, with 15 bases that match TRBD2. The length of the CDR3 is 17 residues. The trim removed 4 bases at V and 6 bases at J, leaving 9 bases unmatched. In germline, CDR1 is SGHNT, CDR2 YYREEE (reference sequence). The CDR3 region has the DNA TGTGCCAGCAGCACCTGGACTAGCGGGGGGGCCAGGGATACGCAGTATTTT. Translating it yields CASSTWTSGGARDTQYF.

CDR3 sequence (DNA): TGTGCCAGCAGCTTGCATACTAGCGGTTCGTACGAGCAGTACTTC. It translates to CASSLHTSGSYEQYF. The gene calls are TRBV7-2 and TRBJ2-7, with 8 positions matching TRBD2. The CDR3 totals 15 residues. The germline CDR1 and CDR2 sequences are SGHTA and FQGNSA. Trimming took 3 bases from V and 4 from J; bases not matched to a gene: 8.

This chain links TRBV11-2 with TRBJ2-1; 9 bases map to TRBD1. Germline loops: CDR1 SGHAT, CDR2 FQNNGV. The J segment lost 7 bases and the V segment lost 5 bases, leaving 15 bases of the junction unmatched. The CDR3 length is 17 residues. CDR3 region: CASSVLRGQGALNEQFF. The CDR3 DNA reads as TGTGCCAGCAGCGTTCTCCGGGGACAGGGAGCGTTAAATGAGCAGTTCTTC.

The CDR3 DNA follows: TGTGCCAGCAGTGTAGGCAGGGGGCTAGATGAGCAGTTCTTC. It translates to CASSVGRGLDEQFF. The chain joins TRBV2 to TRBJ2-1; 8 bases are a match to TRBD1. Germline V gives CDR1 SNHLY, CDR2 FYNNEI. This CDR3 is 14 amino acids long. Germline trimming cut 4 bases from V and 8 bases from J; bases unmatched to any gene: 7.

The rearrangement joins TRBV21-1 to TRBJ2-2; the table assigns TRBD1, which was not confirmed against the DNA. TRBV21-1 is a pseudogene locus. CDR3 length: 16 residues. In DNA, the CDR3 is TGTGCCAGCATCACAGGGCCCCCTAGGAAGACCGGGGAGCTGTTTTTT. This encodes CASITGPPRKTGELFF.

The V gene is TRBV27, the J gene TRBJ1-4, with D hard to call. This CDR3 region has 14 residues. In germline, CDR1 is MNHEY, CDR2 SMNVEV (reference sequence). Trimming removed 0 bases from V and 7 bases from J, with 9 bases in between. CDR3 in DNA: TGTGCCAGCAGTTTATCGGGTTTTAGTGAAAAACTGTTTTTT. As protein: CASSLSGFSEKLFF.

The J gene is TRBJ1-1, the V gene TRBV6-5, with a possible D match to TRBD1 (6 bases). The CDR3 totals 15 residues. V shed 0 bases and J shed 6 bases, with 14 bases lying between them. Germline V gene sequence: CDR1 MNHEY, CDR2 SVGAGI. CDR3 nucleotide sequence: TGTGCCAGCAGTTACTCCCCAGGGGTATCTTCTGAAGCTTTCTTT. Encoded protein: CASSYSPGVSSEAFF.

V gene TRBV6-1 combines with J gene TRBJ2-4, with D perhaps matching TRBD2 (7 bases). This CDR3 has 14 residues. Germline loops: CDR1 MNHNS, CDR2 SASEGT. With 8 bases removed from V and 6 bases from J, the gap between germline ends came to 17 bases. Written as DNA, the CDR3 is TGTGCCAGCGAAGAGGGGGGAGGGGCAAACATTCAGTACTTC. It is translated as CASEEGGGANIQYF.

This clone has a handful of counts. The chain is built from TRBV11-2 and TRBJ1-1; D gene uncertain. V lost 5 bases to trimming and J lost 3 bases, with 13 bases between them. Germline CDR1 and CDR2: SGHAT and FQNNGV. The CDR3 is 14 residues long. The CDR3 is CASSEGFMDTEAFF. CDR3 nucleotide sequence: TGTGCCAGCAGCGAAGGGTTTATGGACACTGAAGCTTTCTTT. Drawing the rest from reference TRBV11-2 and TRBJ1-1, the complete variable domain is EAGVAQSPRYKIIEKRQSVAFWCNPISGHATLYWYQQILGQGPKLLIQFQNNGVVDDSQLPKDRFSAERLKGVDSTLKIQPAKLEDSAVYLCASSEGFMDTEAFFGQGTRLTVV.

The genes are TRBV10-1 and TRBJ2-2; D possibly matches TRBD1 or TRBD2 (5 bases each). CDR1 and CDR2 from the germline V gene are WNHNN and SYGVQD (reference sequence). The CDR3 loop spans 16 amino acids. V was cut by 2 bases and J by 0 bases, with 10 bases left in between. CDR3 amino acids: CASSETRGSNTGELFF. CDR3 DNA: TGCGCCAGCAGTGAGACCCGGGGCTCGAACACCGGGGAGCTGTTTTTT.

In DNA form, the CDR3 reads TGTGCCACCAGCAGATCCCGTTGGGGTGGAGAGACCCAGTACTTC. Protein sequence: CATSRSRWGGETQYF. The V and J genes are TRBV15 and TRBJ2-5; the D is unclear. V shed 2 bases and J shed 4 bases, with 14 bases lying between them. The CDR3 extends over 15 amino acids. Germline CDR1 is LNHNV and CDR2 is YYDKDF (reference sequence).

J is TRBJ2-3 and V is TRBV7-2; D ambiguous. Germline CDR1 SGHTA, CDR2 FQGNSA. The V gene lost 1 base and the J gene lost 0 bases, with 5 bases spanning the gap. CDR3 length equals 14 residues. The CDR3 bases are TGTGCCAGCAGCTTAGAATGGAGCACAGATACGCAGTATTTT. Translation: CASSLEWSTDTQYF.

This clone has only one observation. The CDR3: CASNQRGDSGANVLTF. Here the CDR3 DNA reads TGCGCCTCAAACCAGCGGGGAGACTCTGGGGCCAACGTCCTGACTTTC. The chain recombines TRBV5-1 with TRBJ2-6; TRBD2 matches at 7 bases. V was clipped by 10 bases and J by 0 bases; unmatched bases: 10. The V gene's germline CDR1 is SGHRS and CDR2 YFSETQ. This CDR3 comprises 16 residues.

For this clone: At one end, the junction sequence differs from germline, possibly due to a read error. The V call is TRBV27, the J call TRBJ2-3, with 8 bases fitting TRBD2. Germline V CDR1 and CDR2: MNHEY, SMNVEV (reference sequence). This CDR3 comprises 13 residues. CDR3 sequence reads: CASSFQGLAGVHF. The CDR3 DNA reads as TGTGCCAGCAGTTTCCAAGGACTAGCTGGGGTCCATTTT.

The chain has TRBV29-1 and TRBJ2-7; D may match TRBD1 or TRBD2 (5 bases each). CDR1 SQVTM and CDR2 ANQGSEA come from the germline V gene. V lost 3 bases, J lost 2 bases, and 11 bases lay in between. The CDR3 covers 13 residues. The CDR3 reads CSVDGDRPYEQYF. In DNA form, the CDR3 reads TGCAGCGTTGACGGGGACCGTCCCTACGAGCAGTACTTC.